In this sample, the clone carrying this TCR beta chain turned up a few times. This record comes from a study of shared T cell receptors in the human thymus. TCRdb's table, derived via immunoSEQ multiplex PCR, lists solely in-frame clones and lacks some. The sample shows 500,000 to 850,000 clones, approximately 87% of them seen only once. The CDR3 has 15 residues. Unmatched junction bases numbered 6, after V lost 0 bases and J lost 7 bases. In germline, CDR1 is MNHEY, CDR2 SVGAGI. This sample was also put to use in a study of human thymus T cells. That paper adds: Donation came from healthy Finnish infants having corrective surgery for congenital heart defects. Resections from corrective heart surgery supplied the thymus tissue. In thymic and blood repertoires alike, V and J usage looked biased. Related research has reported that thymic repertoires overlap highly among unrelated individuals.

This TCR was recovered from a boy under two years old with a congenital heart defect. The V and J genes are TRBV6-5 and TRBJ1-1; 9 nucleotides match TRBD1. Sequenced: thymocytes. CDR3: CASSYSGQGSYEAFF. The CDR3, as DNA: TGTGCCAGCAGTTACTCCGGACAGGGGTCTTATGAAGCTTTCTTT.